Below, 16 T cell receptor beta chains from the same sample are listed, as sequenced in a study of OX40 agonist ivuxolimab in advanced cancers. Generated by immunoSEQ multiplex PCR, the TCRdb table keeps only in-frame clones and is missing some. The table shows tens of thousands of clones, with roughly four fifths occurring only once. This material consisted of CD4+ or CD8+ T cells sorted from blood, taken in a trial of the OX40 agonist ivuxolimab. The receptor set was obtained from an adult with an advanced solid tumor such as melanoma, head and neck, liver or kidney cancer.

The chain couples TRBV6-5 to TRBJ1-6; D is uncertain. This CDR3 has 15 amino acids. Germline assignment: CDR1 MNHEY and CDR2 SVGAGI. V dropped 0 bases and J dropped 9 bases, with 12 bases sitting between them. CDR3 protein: CASSYSEGKGSPLHF. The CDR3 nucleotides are TGTGCCAGCAGTTACTCGGAGGGAAAAGGTTCACCCCTCCACTTT.

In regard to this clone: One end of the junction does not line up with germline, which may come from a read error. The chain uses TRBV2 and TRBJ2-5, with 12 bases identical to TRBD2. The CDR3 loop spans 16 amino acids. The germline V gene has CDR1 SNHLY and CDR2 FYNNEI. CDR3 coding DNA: TGTGCCAGCAGTCAAGCTAGCGGGGGGGCCAAAGAGACCCAGTACTTC. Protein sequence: CASSQASGGAKETQYF.

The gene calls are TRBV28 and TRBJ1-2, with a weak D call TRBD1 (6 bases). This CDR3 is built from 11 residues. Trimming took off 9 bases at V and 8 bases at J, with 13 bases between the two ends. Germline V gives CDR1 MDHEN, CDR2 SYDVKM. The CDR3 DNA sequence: TGTGCCAGTTCAGGGGACGAAGGCTACACCTTC. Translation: CASSGDEGYTF.

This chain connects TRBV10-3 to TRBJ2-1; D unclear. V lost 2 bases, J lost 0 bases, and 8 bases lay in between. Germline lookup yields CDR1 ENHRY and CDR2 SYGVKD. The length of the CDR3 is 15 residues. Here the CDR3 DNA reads TGTGCCATCAGTGAGGGAGCGACCTCCTACAATGAGCAGTTCTTC. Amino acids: CAISEGATSYNEQFF.

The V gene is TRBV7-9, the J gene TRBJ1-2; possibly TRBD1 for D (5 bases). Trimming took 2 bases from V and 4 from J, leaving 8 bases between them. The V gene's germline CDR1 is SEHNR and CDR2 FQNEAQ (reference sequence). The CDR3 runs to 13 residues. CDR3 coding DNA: TGTGCCAGCAGCTTAAGGGGACCCTATGGCTACACCTTC. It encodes CASSLRGPYGYTF. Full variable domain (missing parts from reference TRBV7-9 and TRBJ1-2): DTGVSQNPRHKITKRGQNVTFRCDPISEHNRLYWYRQTLGQGPEFLTYFQNEAQLEKSRLLSDRFSAERPKGSFSTLEIQRTEQGDSAMYLCASSLRGPYGYTFGSGTRLTVV.

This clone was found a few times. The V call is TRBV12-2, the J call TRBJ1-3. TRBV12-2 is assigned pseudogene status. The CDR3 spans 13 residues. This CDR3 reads CASRLEPGNTIYF. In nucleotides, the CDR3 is TGTGCAAGTCGCTTAGAACCTGGAAACACCATATATTTT.

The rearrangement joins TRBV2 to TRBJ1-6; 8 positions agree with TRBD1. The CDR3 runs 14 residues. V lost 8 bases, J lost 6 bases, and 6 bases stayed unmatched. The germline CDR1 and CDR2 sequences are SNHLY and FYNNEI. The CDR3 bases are TGTGCCAGCGTCCGGGACAGGAGTAATTCACCCCTCCACTTT. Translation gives CASVRDRSNSPLHF.

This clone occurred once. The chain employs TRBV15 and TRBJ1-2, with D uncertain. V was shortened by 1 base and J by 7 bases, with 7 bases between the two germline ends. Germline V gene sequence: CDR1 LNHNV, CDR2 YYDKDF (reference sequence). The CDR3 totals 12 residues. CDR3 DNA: TGTGCCACCAGCAGAGGCCACACTGGCTACACCTTC. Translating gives CATSRGHTGYTF.

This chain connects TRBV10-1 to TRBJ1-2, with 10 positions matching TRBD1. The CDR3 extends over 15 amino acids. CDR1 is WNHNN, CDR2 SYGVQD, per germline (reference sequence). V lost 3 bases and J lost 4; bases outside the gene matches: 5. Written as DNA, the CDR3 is TGCGCCAGCAGTGATAGGACAGGGGGGGGCTATGGCTACACCTTC. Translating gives CASSDRTGGGYGYTF.

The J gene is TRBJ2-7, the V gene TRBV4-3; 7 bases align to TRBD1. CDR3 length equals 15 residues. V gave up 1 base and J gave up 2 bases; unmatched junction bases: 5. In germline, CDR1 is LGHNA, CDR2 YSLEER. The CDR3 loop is CASSQGLTGTYEQYF. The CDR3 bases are TGCGCCAGCAGCCAAGGGCTGACAGGGACCTACGAGCAGTACTTC.

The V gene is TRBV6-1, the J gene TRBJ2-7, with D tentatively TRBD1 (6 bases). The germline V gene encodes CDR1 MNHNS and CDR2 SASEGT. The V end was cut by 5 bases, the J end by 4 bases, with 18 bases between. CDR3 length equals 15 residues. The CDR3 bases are TGTGCCAGCAGTCCCGACATAGGGGGAAATTACGAGCAGTACGTC. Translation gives CASSPDIGGNYEQYV.

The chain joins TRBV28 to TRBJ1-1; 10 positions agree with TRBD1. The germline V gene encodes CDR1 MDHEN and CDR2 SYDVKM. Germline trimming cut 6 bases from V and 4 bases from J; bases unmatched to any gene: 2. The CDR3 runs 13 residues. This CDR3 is CASRRDRGTEAFF. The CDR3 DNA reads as TGTGCCAGCAGGCGGGACAGGGGCACTGAAGCTTTCTTT. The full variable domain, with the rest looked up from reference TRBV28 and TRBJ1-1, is DVKVTQSSRYLVKRTGEKVFLECVQDMDHENMFWYRQDPGLGLRLIYFSYDVKMKEKGDIPEGYSVSREKKERFSLILESASTNQTSMYLCASRRDRGTEAFFGQGTRLTVV.

CDR3 region: CASSQLGGAAYGYTF. DNA for the CDR3: TGCGCCAGCAGCCAACTCGGGGGGGCGGCCTATGGCTACACCTTC. The V and J genes are TRBV4-1 and TRBJ1-2, with D perhaps matching TRBD1 (6 bases). This CDR3 comprises 15 residues. V gave up 2 bases and J gave up 4 bases, with 14 bases separating them. Germline V CDR1 and CDR2: MGHRA, YSYEKL.

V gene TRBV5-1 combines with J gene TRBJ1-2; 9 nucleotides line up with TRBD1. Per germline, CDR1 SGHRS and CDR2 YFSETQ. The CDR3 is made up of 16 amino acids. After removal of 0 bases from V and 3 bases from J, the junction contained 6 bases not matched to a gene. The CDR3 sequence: CASSLASTGGDYGYTF. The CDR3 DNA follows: TGCGCCAGCAGCTTGGCCTCGACAGGGGGGGACTATGGCTACACCTTC.

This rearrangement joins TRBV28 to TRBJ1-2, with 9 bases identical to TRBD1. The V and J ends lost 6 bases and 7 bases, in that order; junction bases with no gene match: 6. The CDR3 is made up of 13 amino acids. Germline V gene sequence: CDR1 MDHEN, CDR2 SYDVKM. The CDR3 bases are TGTGCCAGCAGCGGGACAGGGCCGGTTGGCTACACCTTC. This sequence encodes CASSGTGPVGYTF.

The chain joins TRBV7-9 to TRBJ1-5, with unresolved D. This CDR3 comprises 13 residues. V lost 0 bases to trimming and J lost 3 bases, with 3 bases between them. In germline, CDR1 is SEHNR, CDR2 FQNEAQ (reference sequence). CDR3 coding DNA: TGTGCCAGCAGCTTAGCCCTCAATCAGCCCCAGCATTTT. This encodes CASSLALNQPQHF.